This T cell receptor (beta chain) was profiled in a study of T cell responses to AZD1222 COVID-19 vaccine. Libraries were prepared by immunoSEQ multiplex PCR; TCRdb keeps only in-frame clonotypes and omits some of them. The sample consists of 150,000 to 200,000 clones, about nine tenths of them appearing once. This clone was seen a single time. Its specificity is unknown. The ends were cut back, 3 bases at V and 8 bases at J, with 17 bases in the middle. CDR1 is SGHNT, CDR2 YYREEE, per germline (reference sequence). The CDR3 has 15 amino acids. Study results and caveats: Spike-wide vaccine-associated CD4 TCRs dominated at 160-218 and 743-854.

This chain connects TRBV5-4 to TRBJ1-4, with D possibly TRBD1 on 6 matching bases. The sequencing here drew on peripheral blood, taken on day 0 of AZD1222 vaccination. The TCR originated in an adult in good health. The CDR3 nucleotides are TGTGCCAGCAGCTGGGGACGGGGGGCGATGGAAAAACTGTTTTTT. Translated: CASSWGRGAMEKLFF.